The T cell receptor beta chain under discussion was sequenced for a study of cytomegalovirus exposure and HLA in healthy donors. Findings and limits, study-wide: Confirmation in vitro established that a few CMV-associated chains were specific for CMV antigens. The study designated roughly 160 TCR beta chains cytomegalovirus-associated.

The donors were members of the validation cohort, which comprised 120 subjects and was separate from the first cohort of roughly 700 subjects. The length of the CDR3 is 14 residues. The germline gives CDR1 LNHDA, CDR2 SQIVND (reference sequence). V trimming: 8 bases; J trimming: 5 bases; junction bases outside the gene matches: 7. This table comes from immunoSEQ multiplex PCR, and its TCRdb copy is limited to in-frame clones, with some not included. Among 160,000 or so clones listed, 88% were seen once. On this clone itself: Its antigen is not identified.

The chain is built from TRBV19 and TRBJ2-1, with 9 bases fitting TRBD2. The receptor was derived from a man in his late teens or twenties in good health and CMV-seronegative. Sequenced material: PBMCs. DNA of the CDR3: TGTGCCAGTTGGGCGGGGGGGGCGAACAATGAGCAGTTCTTC. Translation: CASWAGGANNEQFF.